The 10 T cell receptor beta chains below come from one sample, sequenced in a study of shared clonotypes between healthy human individuals. The table came from immunoSEQ multiplex PCR; TCRdb's copy has only in-frame clones and leaves some out. The table includes around 2,000,000 clones, about 95% detected once. Naive CD8 cells lacked CD45RO, underwent positive selection for CCR7 and left out terminally differentiated effector memory CD45RA+ cells. Sequenced: naive CD8+ T cells sorted from blood. The receptor set was obtained from a man in his late teens or twenties in good health.

The chain links TRBV13 to TRBJ1-2; D perhaps matches TRBD1 (5 bases). The CDR3 length is 14 residues. The V gene lost 3 bases and the J gene lost 0 bases, with 8 bases spanning the gap. Germline-derived CDR1 and CDR2 are PRHDT and FYEKMQ (reference sequence). The CDR3 DNA reads TGTGCCAGCAGCTTGGGGGAGTCTAACTATGGCTACACCTTC. As protein: CASSLGESNYGYTF.

This sequence joins TRBV29-1 and TRBJ2-2; the match to TRBD1 covers 8 bases. Germline V CDR1 and CDR2: SQVTM, ANQGSEA. The junction had 9 bases not matched to a gene; V was cut back by 7 bases and J by 2 bases. The CDR3 covers 15 residues. The CDR3 reads CSALGQGSNTGELFF. The CDR3 nucleotides read TGCAGCGCGCTCGGACAGGGTTCAAACACCGGGGAGCTGTTTTTT.

J is TRBJ2-7 and V is TRBV29-1, with TRBD2 identical over 10 bases. CDR3 length: 14 residues. CDR1 is SQVTM and CDR2 is ANQGSEA in the germline V gene. V shed 5 bases, J shed 4 bases, and the junction held 8 bases outside the gene matches. This CDR3 is CSVCPSGSGYEQYF. CDR3 nucleotide sequence: TGCAGCGTTTGTCCTAGCGGGAGCGGATACGAGCAGTACTTC.

This clone was detected once. The V gene is TRBV6-6, the J gene TRBJ1-4; D not resolved. This CDR3 is 12 amino acids long. Germline CDR1 reads MNHNY; CDR2 reads SVGAGI (reference sequence). The V end was cut by 8 bases, the J end by 7 bases, with 11 bases between. CDR3 loop: CASGHPGEKLFF. The CDR3 coding sequence is TGTGCCAGCGGGCACCCTGGTGAAAAACTGTTTTTT.

This sequence joins TRBV27 and TRBJ2-3, with D possibly TRBD1 on 5 matching bases. V lost 6 bases and J lost 4, with 17 bases in between. Germline V gene sequence: CDR1 MNHEY, CDR2 SMNVEV (reference sequence). The CDR3 sequence is 15 residues long. CDR3 nucleotide sequence: TGTGCCAGCAGGATCCTTTCAGGGTCCCCAGATACGCAGTATTTT. Translating it yields CASRILSGSPDTQYF.

The chain links TRBV5-4 to TRBJ2-1; 7 nucleotides align to TRBD1. V was clipped by 4 bases and J by 1 base; unmatched bases: 5. CDR3 length equals 15 residues. The germline gives CDR1 SGHNT, CDR2 YYREEE (reference sequence). This CDR3 is CASSDRENSYNEQFF. CDR3 in DNA: TGTGCCAGCAGCGACAGGGAGAATTCCTACAATGAGCAGTTCTTC.

About this clone: The sample carries other DNA sequences with the same CDR3. The V call is TRBV2, the J call TRBJ2-1; 7 bases agree with TRBD2. The germline V gene has CDR1 SNHLY and CDR2 FYNNEI. This CDR3 has 15 residues. J was trimmed by 4 bases and V by 1 base; bases with no gene match: 4. For the CDR3, the DNA is TGTGCCAGCAGTGAAGGCGGGGGATTGTACAATGAGCAGTTCTTC. It yields the protein CASSEGGGLYNEQFF.

The CDR3 sequence is CASSWDSQETQYF. The CDR3 DNA reads TGTGCCAGCAGCTGGGACAGCCAAGAGACCCAGTACTTC. The genes are TRBV11-3 and TRBJ2-5; 7 bases line up with TRBD1. Germline V lookup: CDR1 SGHNT, CDR2 YENEEA. The length of the CDR3 is 13 residues. V was clipped by 4 bases and J by 1 base; unmatched bases: 0.

A single count supports this clone. The V call is TRBV6-5, the J call TRBJ2-2; 7 bases are shared with TRBD1. Germline V CDR1 and CDR2: MNHEY, SVGAGI. With V trimmed by 5 bases and J by 4 bases, 7 bases remained unmatched. This CDR3 comprises 15 residues. CDR3 sequence reads: CASSLGTVSTGELFF. CDR3 DNA: TGTGCCAGCAGTCTGGGGACAGTTTCCACCGGGGAGCTGTTTTTT.

The V gene is TRBV27, the J gene TRBJ2-6, with 8 nucleotides matching TRBD1. The CDR3 spans 15 residues. V trimming: 5 bases; J trimming: 2 bases; junction bases outside the gene matches: 2. Germline V gene lookup returns CDR1 MNHEY and CDR2 SMNVEV (reference sequence). The DNA for the CDR3 is TGTGCCAGCAGTCTACAGGGGGCTGGGGCCAACGTCCTGACTTTC. Its protein product is CASSLQGAGANVLTF.